This T cell receptor (beta chain) appears in the sequencing data of a study of T cells in Graves' hyperthyroidism and ophthalmopathy. The trim removed 7 bases at V and 5 bases at J, leaving 13 bases unmatched. Germline V gives CDR1 LNHDA, CDR2 SQIVND (reference sequence). The CDR3 runs 15 residues. PBMCs were derived from 7.5 to 10 ml fresh peripheral blood. This clonotype was counted at least ten times. TCR beta CDR3 region amplification was performed from RNA transcripts. Using the HTBI primer set, a first-round RT-PCR was run on the TCR CDR3. In TCRdb, the multiplex PCR reads were re-called with MiXCR into one record per CDR3 protein. The sample lists roughly 560,000 distinct CDR3 sequences, about 15% occurring once.

This sequence originates from a woman aged 35 to 49 with Graves' ophthalmopathy. The specimen sequenced was blood. J is TRBJ2-7 and V is TRBV19; 8 bases are a match to TRBD1. The CDR3 DNA follows: TGTGCCAGTACCCCGGACAGGGCCCCCACCCACGAGCAGTACTTC. Translated: CASTPDRAPTHEQYF.